A single T cell receptor (beta chain) is shown here with its context. It has no known antigen specificity. Qualities for individual bases were not recorded, and no much larger clone is one base off. This entry comes from a study of PD-1 blockade in classical Hodgkin lymphoma (dated by TCRdb to the early 2020s). Background for the entire study: Nivolumab dosing was 3 mg/kg intravenously every 2 weeks, continuing until either disease progression or unacceptable toxicity. The study used CyTOF and TCR beta sequencing to define a peripheral blood immune signature of response to PD-1 blockade in classical Hodgkin lymphoma. The research as a whole found: The study was restricted to a single clinical trial cohort, and the causes of repertoire differences, possibly disease activity or prior therapy, were left undefined. Among trial patients, those achieving complete response had baseline diversity similar to that of newly diagnosed patients, while diversity was significantly lower in partial responders and progressors. Diversity was lower in patients who began nivolumab less than 1 year after ASCT, so these patients were left out of later analyses to avoid confounding by immune reconstitution. Baseline TCR diversity was reported to be lower in newly diagnosed patients than in healthy donors and to be lower still in relapsed/refractory patients. A significant rise by C4D1 was seen in CD4+ but not CD8+ TCR diversity (p=0.0027 vs p=0.16), with the rise being most apparent in complete responders (p=0.02).

The germline V gene (reference sequence) gives CDR1 as SGHNT and CDR2 as YYREEE. Including the terminal cysteine and phenylalanine, the CDR3 comprises 15 residues. The retained sequence is limited to the CDR3, 45 bases, with the frame set at the first base. V lost 4 bases and J lost 6 bases, and the count of bases not matched to a germline gene is 4. Reading the label with the study, this specimen's time point is: cycle 1 day 1 (C1D1), immediately before nivolumab initiation. Every trial patient had relapsed after autologous stem cell transplantation, and cohorts A, B and C differed in prior brentuximab vedotin exposure. A total of roughly 57 patients with relapsed/refractory classical Hodgkin lymphoma made up the trial cohort, and each patient's best overall response was complete response, partial response or progressive disease. Trial patients were treated with single-agent nivolumab in the multi-cohort phase II CheckMate 205 trial. An independent review committee assessed best overall response by applying the 2007 International Working Group response criteria. Trial PBMCs were collected just before the start of nivolumab (C1D1) and during therapy at cycle 2 day 1 and cycle 4 day 1. Peripheral blood was collected in 8 mL Vacutainer Cell Preparation Tubes, from which PBMCs were isolated by centrifugation and then cryopreserved.

Genomic DNA was extracted with the Qiagen DNeasy kit from unsorted PBMCs and from negatively selected CD4+ and CD8+ fractions. Using primers that anneal to V and J segments, immunoSEQ multiplex PCR amplified the TCR beta CDR3 regions. A synthetic immune receptor repertoire was used to minimize amplification bias, and any remaining bias was removed computationally after sequencing. Per the source publication's procedure: Custom Python scripts were used to quantify repertoire diversity as the Shannon entropy index. The unsorted, CD4+ and CD8+ repertoires were each analyzed separately, with the exception of combined analyses, where CD4+ and CD8+ sequences were merged in silico. Clonal expansion was defined as a frequency increase of at least 2-fold after treatment compared with C1D1, and clones undetected at baseline were assigned a pseudocount of 0.5. Clones with 0 or 1 copy at C1D1 were defined as singleton clones, while clones with 2 or more copies were defined as non-singleton clones. Clones expanded in unsorted samples were annotated as CD4+, CD8+ or unknown by matching protein sequences in sorted samples from the same patient. Diversity changes from C1D1 to C4D1 were tested in paired samples using Wilcoxon tests. TCRdb holds this immuneACCESS table with in-frame rearrangements only. Some clones are missing; in checked studies, unresolved V genes explain under half, and the rest has no known cause. V and J calls plus clone size are reproduced from that table; the DNA served to infer D and trimming. Within this sample are some 20,000 clones, with over 60% of them counted one time only. More than 15% of the sample is held by the ten biggest clonotypes.

The sequences come from peripheral blood mononuclear cells (PBMCs), collected at baseline. This sequence was found in a human donor with classical Hodgkin lymphoma. The V and J genes are TRBV5-4 and TRBJ2-1, and 13 bases in between align with TRBD2. At the DNA level, the sequence is TGTGCCAGCAGCGTGGGACTAGCGGGAATCAATGAGCAGTTCTTC. The resulting protein is CASSVGLAGINEQFF. The entire variable domain, with the stretches around the CDR3 drawn from the reference TRBV5-4 and TRBJ2-1 proteins, is ETGVTQSPTHLIKTRGQQVTLRCSSQSGHNTVSWYQQALGQGPQFIFQYYREEENGRGNFPPRFSGLQFPNYSSELNVNALELDDSALYLCASSVGLAGINEQFFGPGTRLTVL.